A selection of T cell receptor beta chains follows, all from one sample in a study of siplizumab effects on memory and regulatory T cells. Produced via immunoSEQ multiplex PCR; TCRdb's table is partial and in-frame only. The sample lists approximately 100,000 clones, roughly 93% seen once, with roughly 0.15% in the top ten. The specimen was non-Treg CD4+ T cells sorted from blood. The receptor set was obtained from a human donor in good health. The CDR3 runs from the conserved cysteine through the conserved F or W. D genes are given only for firm matches. The size entry is marked missing in some rows and otherwise reads once, few, many or a size class.

d_gene: TRBD2; v_gene: TRBV5-4; abundance: -; j_gene: TRBJ2-1; CDR3aa: CASSFSGGHYNEQFF; CDR3nt: TGTGCCAGCAGCTTTAGCGGGGGCCACTACAATGAGCAGTTCTTC
d_gene: TRBD1; v_gene: TRBV5-1; abundance: -; j_gene: TRBJ1-2; CDR3aa: CASRPGQGARNGLYGYTF; CDR3nt: TGCGCCAGCAGACCGGGACAGGGGGCGCGGAATGGACTCTATGGCTACACCTTC
d_gene: -; v_gene: TRBV11-2; abundance: -; j_gene: TRBJ1-3; CDR3aa: CASSLAPGNTIYF; CDR3nt: TGTGCCAGCAGCTTAGCTCCGGGAAACACCATATATTTT
d_gene: TRBD1; v_gene: TRBV5-4; abundance: few; j_gene: TRBJ1-2; CDR3aa: CASSSTGGAWGYTF; CDR3nt: TGTGCCAGCAGCTCTACAGGGGGCGCGTGGGGCTACACCTTC
d_gene: -; v_gene: TRBV20-1; abundance: -; j_gene: TRBJ2-7; CDR3aa: CSASGGDTQYF; CDR3nt: TGCAGTGCTAGTGGTGGCGATACACAGTACTTC
d_gene: -; v_gene: TRBV9; abundance: -; j_gene: TRBJ2-5; CDR3aa: CASSVATVGRQETQYF; CDR3nt: TGTGCCAGCAGCGTAGCTACTGTGGGCAGACAAGAGACCCAGTACTTC
d_gene: -; v_gene: TRBV30; abundance: -; j_gene: TRBJ1-2; CDR3aa: CAWSVIPGYGYTF; CDR3nt: TGTGCCTGGAGTGTGATTCCGGGCTATGGCTACACCTTC
d_gene: -; v_gene: TRBV5-4; abundance: once; j_gene: TRBJ1-2; CDR3aa: CASSLKADSWGGYTF; CDR3nt: TGTGCCAGCAGCTTGAAGGCAGATAGTTGGGGTGGCTACACCTTC
d_gene: -; v_gene: TRBV30; abundance: -; j_gene: TRBJ2-2; CDR3aa: CAWSLGAGTGELFF; CDR3nt: TGTGCCTGGAGTTTAGGGGCGGGCACCGGGGAGCTGTTTTTT
d_gene: -; v_gene: TRBV5-4; abundance: -; j_gene: TRBJ1-4; CDR3aa: CASSTGTGPRGEKLFF; CDR3nt: TGTGCCAGCAGCACCGGGACGGGCCCTCGGGGTGAAAAACTGTTTTTT
d_gene: -; v_gene: TRBV9; abundance: few; j_gene: TRBJ2-7; CDR3aa: CASSVTGDSYEQYF; CDR3nt: TGTGCCAGCAGCGTGACAGGTGACTCCTACGAGCAGTACTTC
d_gene: TRBD1; v_gene: TRBV6-5; abundance: once; j_gene: TRBJ1-1; CDR3aa: CASTNRGGTEAFF; CDR3nt: TGTGCCAGCACCAACAGGGGGGGCACTGAAGCTTTCTTT
d_gene: -; v_gene: TRBV5-4; abundance: -; j_gene: TRBJ2-5; CDR3aa: CASSFDRDAYGTQYF; CDR3nt: TGTGCCAGCAGCTTCGATAGGGACGCTTATGGGACCCAGTACTTC
d_gene: TRBD1; v_gene: TRBV6-1; abundance: -; j_gene: TRBJ2-5; CDR3aa: CASSEALPRTGGKTQYF; CDR3nt: TGTGCCAGCAGTGAAGCGCTTCCCCGGACAGGTGGAAAGACCCAGTACTTC
d_gene: -; v_gene: TRBV10-1; abundance: -; j_gene: TRBJ2-1; CDR3aa: CASSDRGTNEQFF; CDR3nt: TGCGCCAGCAGTGACCGGGGGACGAATGAGCAGTTCTTC
d_gene: -; v_gene: TRBV6-5; abundance: -; j_gene: TRBJ2-7; CDR3aa: CASSSGVQRTYEQYF; CDR3nt: TGTGCCAGCAGTTCCGGGGTCCAGAGGACGTACGAGCAGTACTTC
d_gene: -; v_gene: TRBV5-4; abundance: -; j_gene: TRBJ2-7; CDR3aa: CASSLVSDREYF; CDR3nt: TGTGCCAGCAGCTTGGTTAGTGACAGAGAGTACTTC
d_gene: -; v_gene: TRBV18; abundance: -; j_gene: TRBJ2-7; CDR3aa: CASSPTSDLQYF; CDR3nt: TGTGCCAGCTCACCGACATCGGATCTCCAGTACTTC
d_gene: -; v_gene: TRBV5-6; abundance: -; j_gene: TRBJ1-2; CDR3aa: CASREQSNYGYTF; CDR3nt: TGTGCCAGCAGAGAACAGAGTAACTATGGCTACACCTTC
d_gene: -; v_gene: TRBV7-3; abundance: -; j_gene: TRBJ2-5; CDR3aa: CASSLFRVQETQYF; CDR3nt: TGTGCCAGCAGCTTGTTCAGGGTCCAAGAGACCCAGTACTTC
d_gene: -; v_gene: TRBV7-2; abundance: -; j_gene: TRBJ2-2; CDR3aa: CASSPRTVTNTGELFF; CDR3nt: TGTGCCAGCAGCCCGCGGACGGTGACGAACACCGGGGAGCTGTTTTTT
d_gene: -; v_gene: TRBV11-2; abundance: -; j_gene: TRBJ2-2; CDR3aa: CASSPTQAGTGELFF; CDR3nt: TGTGCCAGCAGCCCCACACAAGCGGGCACCGGGGAGCTGTTTTTT
d_gene: TRBD2; v_gene: TRBV4-2; abundance: -; j_gene: TRBJ2-7; CDR3aa: CASSQEGTSGGEQYF; CDR3nt: TGTGCCAGCAGCCAAGAAGGTACTAGCGGCGGCGAGCAGTACTTC
d_gene: -; v_gene: TRBV4-3; abundance: -; j_gene: TRBJ1-2; CDR3aa: CASSQTAGTIYGYTF; CDR3nt: TGCGCCAGCAGCCAAACCGCCGGGACAATCTATGGCTACACCTTC
d_gene: -; v_gene: TRBV21-1; abundance: once; j_gene: TRBJ2-2; CDR3aa: CASSNRGTGELFF; CDR3nt: TGTGCCAGCAGCAATCGGGGGACCGGGGAGCTGTTTTTT
d_gene: -; v_gene: TRBV7-2; abundance: -; j_gene: TRBJ2-7; CDR3aa: CASSFSTTGSYEQYF; CDR3nt: TGTGCCAGCAGCTTCTCTACGACAGGCTCCTACGAGCAGTACTTC
d_gene: TRBD2; v_gene: TRBV7-3; abundance: -; j_gene: TRBJ2-1; CDR3aa: CASSPGGPYNEQFF; CDR3nt: TGTGCCAGCAGCCCGGGGGGGCCCTACAATGAGCAGTTCTTC
d_gene: -; v_gene: TRBV10-3; abundance: -; j_gene: TRBJ2-2; CDR3aa: CATAGRGDTGELFF; CDR3nt: TGTGCCACTGCAGGGCGAGGGGACACCGGGGAGCTGTTTTTT
d_gene: -; v_gene: TRBV5-1; abundance: -; j_gene: TRBJ1-5; CDR3aa: CASTWGGSGLGQPQHF; CDR3nt: TGCGCCAGCACTTGGGGGGGTAGTGGATTAGGTCAGCCCCAGCATTTT
d_gene: -; v_gene: TRBV7-2; abundance: once; j_gene: TRBJ1-5; CDR3aa: CASSTNSNQPQHF; CDR3nt: TGTGCCAGCAGCACCAATAGCAATCAGCCCCAGCATTTT
d_gene: TRBD2; v_gene: TRBV5-4; abundance: once; j_gene: TRBJ2-5; CDR3aa: CASIGLDQETQYF; CDR3nt: TGTGCCAGCATTGGACTAGACCAAGAGACCCAGTACTTC
d_gene: -; v_gene: TRBV6-5; abundance: -; j_gene: TRBJ2-1; CDR3aa: CASSYSRASSYNEQFF; CDR3nt: TGTGCCAGCAGTTACTCGAGGGCAAGCTCCTACAATGAGCAGTTCTTC
d_gene: -; v_gene: TRBV27; abundance: -; j_gene: TRBJ2-7; CDR3aa: CASTSRTGLYEQYF; CDR3nt: TGTGCCAGCACCTCGCGAACAGGGCTTTACGAGCAGTACTTC
d_gene: -; v_gene: TRBV11-2; abundance: -; j_gene: TRBJ2-3; CDR3aa: CASSLDGGDTQYF; CDR3nt: TGTGCCAGCAGCTTAGATGGCGGGGATACGCAGTATTTT
d_gene: TRBD1; v_gene: TRBV6-6; abundance: -; j_gene: TRBJ1-5; CDR3aa: CASSTQGGNQPQHF; CDR3nt: TGTGCCAGCAGTACCCAGGGGGGCAATCAGCCCCAGCATTTT
d_gene: -; v_gene: TRBV5-4; abundance: -; j_gene: TRBJ2-2; CDR3aa: CASSFKREVSTGELFF; CDR3nt: TGTGCCAGCAGCTTTAAAAGGGAGGTTAGCACCGGGGAGCTGTTTTTT
d_gene: -; v_gene: TRBV20-1; abundance: few; j_gene: TRBJ1-2; CDR3aa: CSVPDSGYTF; CDR3nt: TGCAGTGTTCCGGACAGTGGCTACACCTTC
d_gene: TRBD1; v_gene: TRBV19; abundance: -; j_gene: TRBJ1-2; CDR3aa: CASSTGTARNFYGYTF; CDR3nt: TGTGCCAGTAGTACGGGGACAGCCCGGAATTTCTATGGCTACACCTTC
d_gene: -; v_gene: TRBV19; abundance: -; j_gene: TRBJ2-3; CDR3aa: CASSIGQFQTDTQYF; CDR3nt: TGTGCCAGTAGTATAGGGCAGTTTCAAACAGATACGCAGTATTTT
d_gene: -; v_gene: TRBV6-1; abundance: -; j_gene: TRBJ1-3; CDR3aa: CASSELEEISGNTIYF; CDR3nt: TGTGCCAGCAGTGAATTGGAGGAAATCTCTGGAAACACCATATATTTT
d_gene: -; v_gene: TRBV9; abundance: -; j_gene: TRBJ1-3; CDR3aa: CASSAFRPGGGNTIYF; CDR3nt: TGTGCCAGCAGCGCATTCCGACCCGGGGGAGGGAACACCATATATTTT
d_gene: -; v_gene: TRBV7-3; abundance: -; j_gene: TRBJ1-2; CDR3aa: CASSLDSGPYGYTF; CDR3nt: TGTGCCAGCAGCTTAGATTCGGGACCCTATGGCTACACCTTC
d_gene: TRBD2; v_gene: TRBV7-9; abundance: -; j_gene: TRBJ2-2; CDR3aa: CASSSRASGGTGELFF; CDR3nt: TGTGCCAGCAGCTCGCGGGCTAGCGGGGGGACCGGGGAGCTGTTTTTT
d_gene: -; v_gene: TRBV5-5; abundance: -; j_gene: TRBJ1-1; CDR3aa: CASSLTVTEAFF; CDR3nt: TGTGCCAGCAGCCTGACAGTAACTGAAGCTTTCTTT
d_gene: -; v_gene: TRBV7-9; abundance: few; j_gene: TRBJ2-4; CDR3aa: CASSLNRLGSGAKNIQYF; CDR3nt: TGTGCCAGCAGCTTAAACCGTTTAGGGAGTGGGGCCAAAAACATTCAGTACTTC
d_gene: -; v_gene: TRBV2; abundance: -; j_gene: TRBJ2-6; CDR3aa: CASSEDGTNNGANVLTF; CDR3nt: TGTGCCAGCAGTGAAGACGGCACAAATAACGGGGCCAACGTCCTGACTTTC
d_gene: -; v_gene: TRBV7-9; abundance: -; j_gene: TRBJ1-6; CDR3aa: CASGVYNSPLHF; CDR3nt: TGTGCCTCCGGGGTCTATAATTCACCCCTCCACTTT
d_gene: TRBD2; v_gene: TRBV7-2; abundance: -; j_gene: TRBJ2-1; CDR3aa: CASSYGTSGVQGQFF; CDR3nt: TGTGCCAGCAGCTATGGGACTAGCGGGGTTCAAGGGCAGTTCTTC